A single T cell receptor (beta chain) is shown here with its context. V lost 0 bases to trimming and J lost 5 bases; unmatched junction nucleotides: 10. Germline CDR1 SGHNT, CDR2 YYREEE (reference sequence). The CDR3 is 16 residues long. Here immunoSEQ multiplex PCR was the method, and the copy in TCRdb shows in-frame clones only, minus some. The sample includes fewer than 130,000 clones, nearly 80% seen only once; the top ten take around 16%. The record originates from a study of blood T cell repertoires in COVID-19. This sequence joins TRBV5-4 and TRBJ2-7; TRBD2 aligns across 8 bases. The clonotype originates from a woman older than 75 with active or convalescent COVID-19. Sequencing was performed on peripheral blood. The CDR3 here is CASSLDWGGRTDEQYF. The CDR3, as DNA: TGTGCCAGCAGCTTGGATTGGGGCGGGAGGACTGACGAGCAGTACTTC.